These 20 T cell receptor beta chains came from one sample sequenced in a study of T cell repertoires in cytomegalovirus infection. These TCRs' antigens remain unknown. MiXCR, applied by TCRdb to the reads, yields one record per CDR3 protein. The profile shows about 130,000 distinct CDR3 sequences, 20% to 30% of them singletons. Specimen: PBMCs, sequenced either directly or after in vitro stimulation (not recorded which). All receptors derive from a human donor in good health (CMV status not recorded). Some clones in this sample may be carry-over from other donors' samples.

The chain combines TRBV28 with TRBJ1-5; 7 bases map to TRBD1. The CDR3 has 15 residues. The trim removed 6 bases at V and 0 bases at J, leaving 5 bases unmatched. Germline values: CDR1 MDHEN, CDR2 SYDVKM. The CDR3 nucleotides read TGTGCCAGCAGGGGACAGAGAGATAGCAATCAGCCCCAGCATTTT. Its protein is CASRGQRDSNQPQHF.

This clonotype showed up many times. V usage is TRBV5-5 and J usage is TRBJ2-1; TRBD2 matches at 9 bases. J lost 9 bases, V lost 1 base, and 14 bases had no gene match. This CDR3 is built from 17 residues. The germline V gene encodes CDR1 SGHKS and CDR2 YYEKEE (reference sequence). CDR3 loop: CASSLTSGLILVSEQFF. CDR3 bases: TGTGCCAGCAGCTTGACTAGCGGGTTGATCCTCGTTAGTGAGCAGTTCTTC.

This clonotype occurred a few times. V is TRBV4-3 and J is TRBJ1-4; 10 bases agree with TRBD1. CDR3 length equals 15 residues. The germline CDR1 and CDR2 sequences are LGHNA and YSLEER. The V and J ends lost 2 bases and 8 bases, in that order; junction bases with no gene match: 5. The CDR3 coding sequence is TGCGCCAGCAGCCAATACGGACAGGGGGAAGAAAAACTGTTTTTT. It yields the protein CASSQYGQGEEKLFF.

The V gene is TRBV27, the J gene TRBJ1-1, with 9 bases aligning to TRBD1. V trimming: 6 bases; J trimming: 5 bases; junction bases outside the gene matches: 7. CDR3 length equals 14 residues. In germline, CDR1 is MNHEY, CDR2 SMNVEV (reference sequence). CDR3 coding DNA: TGTGCCAGCAGGACACAGGGGGCTTGGACTGAAGCTTTCTTT. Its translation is CASRTQGAWTEAFF.

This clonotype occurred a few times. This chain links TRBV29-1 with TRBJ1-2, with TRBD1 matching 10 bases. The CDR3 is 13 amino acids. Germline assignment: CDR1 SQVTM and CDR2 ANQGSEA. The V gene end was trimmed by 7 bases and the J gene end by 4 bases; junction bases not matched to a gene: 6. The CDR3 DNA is TGCAGCGCTGGGACAGGGGATACCTATGGCTACACCTTC. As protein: CSAGTGDTYGYTF.

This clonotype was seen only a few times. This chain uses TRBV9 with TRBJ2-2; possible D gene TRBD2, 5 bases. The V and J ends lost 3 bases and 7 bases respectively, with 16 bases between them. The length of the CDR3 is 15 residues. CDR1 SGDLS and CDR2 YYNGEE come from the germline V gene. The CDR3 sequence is CASSAAVTSVGELFF. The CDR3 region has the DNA TGTGCCAGCAGCGCGGCGGTTACTAGTGTCGGGGAGCTGTTTTTT.

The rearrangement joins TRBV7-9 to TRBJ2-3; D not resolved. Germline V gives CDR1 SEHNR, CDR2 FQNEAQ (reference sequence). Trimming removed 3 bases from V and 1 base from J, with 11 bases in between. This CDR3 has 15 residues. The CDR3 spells CASSLHGLGTDTQYF. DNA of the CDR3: TGTGCCAGCAGCTTGCACGGGCTGGGCACAGATACGCAGTATTTT.

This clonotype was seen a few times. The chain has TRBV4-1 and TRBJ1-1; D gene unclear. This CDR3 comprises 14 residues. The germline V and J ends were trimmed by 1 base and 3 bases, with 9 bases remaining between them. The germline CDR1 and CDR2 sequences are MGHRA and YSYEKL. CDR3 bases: TGCGCCAGCAGCCAAGGAGCCCCTCACACTGAAGCTTTCTTT. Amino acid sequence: CASSQGAPHTEAFF.

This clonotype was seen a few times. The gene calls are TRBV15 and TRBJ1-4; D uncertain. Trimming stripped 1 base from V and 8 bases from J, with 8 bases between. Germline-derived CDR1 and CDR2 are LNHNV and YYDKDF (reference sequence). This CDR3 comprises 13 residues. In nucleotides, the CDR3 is TGTGCCACCAGCAGAGTTCCGGTGGAAAAACTGTTTTTT. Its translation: CATSRVPVEKLFF.

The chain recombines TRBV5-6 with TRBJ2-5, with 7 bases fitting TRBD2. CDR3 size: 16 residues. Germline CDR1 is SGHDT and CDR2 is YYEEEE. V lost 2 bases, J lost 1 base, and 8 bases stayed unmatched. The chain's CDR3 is CASSLSGRGFQETQYF. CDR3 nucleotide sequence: TGTGCCAGCAGCTTATCAGGGAGGGGATTCCAAGAGACCCAGTACTTC.

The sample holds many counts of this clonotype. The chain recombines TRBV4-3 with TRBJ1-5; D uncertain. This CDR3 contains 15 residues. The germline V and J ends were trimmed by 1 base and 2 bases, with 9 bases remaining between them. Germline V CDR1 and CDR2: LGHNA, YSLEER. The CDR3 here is CASSQVVSGNQPQHF. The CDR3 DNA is TGCGCCAGCAGCCAAGTAGTAAGTGGCAATCAGCCCCAGCATTTT.

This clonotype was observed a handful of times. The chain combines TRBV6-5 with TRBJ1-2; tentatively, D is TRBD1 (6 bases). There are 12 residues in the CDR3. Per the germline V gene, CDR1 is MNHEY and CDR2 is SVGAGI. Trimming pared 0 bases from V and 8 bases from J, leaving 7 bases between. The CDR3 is CASSYSGGGYTF. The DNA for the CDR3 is TGTGCCAGCAGTTACTCAGGGGGGGGCTACACCTTC.

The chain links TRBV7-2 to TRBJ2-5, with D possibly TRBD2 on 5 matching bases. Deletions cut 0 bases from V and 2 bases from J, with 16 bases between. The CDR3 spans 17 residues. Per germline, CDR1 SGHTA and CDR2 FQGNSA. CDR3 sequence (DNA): TGTGCCAGCAGCTTAGCGCGGGTGGGAGACCCTCAAGAGACCCAGTACTTC. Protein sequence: CASSLARVGDPQETQYF.

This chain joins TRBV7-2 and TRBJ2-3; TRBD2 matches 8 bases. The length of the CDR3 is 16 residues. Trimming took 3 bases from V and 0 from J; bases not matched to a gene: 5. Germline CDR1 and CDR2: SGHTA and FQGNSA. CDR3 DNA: TGTGCCAGCAGCTTTACTAGCGGATCAAGCACAGATACGCAGTATTTT. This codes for CASSFTSGSSTDTQYF.

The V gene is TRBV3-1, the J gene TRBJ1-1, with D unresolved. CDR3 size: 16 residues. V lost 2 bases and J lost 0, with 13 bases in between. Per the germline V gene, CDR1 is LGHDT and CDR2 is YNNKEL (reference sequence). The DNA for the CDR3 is TGTGCCAGCAGCCAATTGTTCGCGGGTGTGAACACTGAAGCTTTCTTT. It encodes CASSQLFAGVNTEAFF.

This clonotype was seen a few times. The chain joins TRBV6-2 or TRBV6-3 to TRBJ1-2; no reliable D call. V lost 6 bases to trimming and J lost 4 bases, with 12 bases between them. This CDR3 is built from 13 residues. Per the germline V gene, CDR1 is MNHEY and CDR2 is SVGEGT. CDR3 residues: CASRPGGSYGYTF. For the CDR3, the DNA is TGTGCCAGCAGGCCCGGTGGGTCCTATGGCTACACCTTC.

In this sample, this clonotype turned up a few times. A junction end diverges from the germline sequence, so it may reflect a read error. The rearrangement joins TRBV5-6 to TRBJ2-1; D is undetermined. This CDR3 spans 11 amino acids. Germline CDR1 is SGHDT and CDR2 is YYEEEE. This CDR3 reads CASTLGHEQFF. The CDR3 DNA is TGTGCCAGCACCTTGGGTCATGAGCAGTTCTTC.

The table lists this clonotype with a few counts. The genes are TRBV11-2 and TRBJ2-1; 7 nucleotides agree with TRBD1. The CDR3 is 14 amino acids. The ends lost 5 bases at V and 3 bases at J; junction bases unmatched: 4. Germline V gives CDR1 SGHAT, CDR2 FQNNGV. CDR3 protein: CASSQTGNYNEQFF. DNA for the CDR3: TGTGCCAGCAGCCAGACAGGGAACTACAATGAGCAGTTCTTC.

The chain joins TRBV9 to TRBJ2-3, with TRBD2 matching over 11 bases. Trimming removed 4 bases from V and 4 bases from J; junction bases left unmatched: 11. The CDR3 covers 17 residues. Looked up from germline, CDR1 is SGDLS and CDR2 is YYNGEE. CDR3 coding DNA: TGTGCCAGCAGCCTAACCCCACTAGCGGGAGTTGCAGATACGCAGTATTTT. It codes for CASSLTPLAGVADTQYF.

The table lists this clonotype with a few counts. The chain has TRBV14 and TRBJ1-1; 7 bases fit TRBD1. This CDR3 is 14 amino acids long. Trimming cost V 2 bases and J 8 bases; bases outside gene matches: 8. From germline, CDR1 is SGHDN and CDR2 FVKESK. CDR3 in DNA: TGTGCCAGCAGCCAATCCTACAGGGGCGGCGAAGCTTTCTTT. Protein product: CASSQSYRGGEAFF. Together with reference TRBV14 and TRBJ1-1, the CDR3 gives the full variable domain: EAGVTQFPSHSVIEKGQTVTLRCDPISGHDNLYWYRRVMGKEIKFLLHFVKESKQDESGMPNNRFLAERTGGTYSTLKVQPAELEDSGVYFCASSQSYRGGEAFFGQGTRLTVV.